Below, one T cell receptor (beta chain) is given with its context. The source of the sample is a study of blood T cell repertoires in COVID-19. Looked up from germline, CDR1 is SNHLY and CDR2 is FYNNEI. Trimming at V came to 6 bases and at J to 4 bases, leaving 13 bases not matched to a gene. The CDR3 consists of 16 residues. Data came from immunoSEQ multiplex PCR; TCRdb stores just in-frame clones and leaves some out. The table shows 350,000 to 400,000 clones, with 88% occurring only once. Enrolled through a virtual design, the participants were between roughly 18 and 95 years of age and came from 24 US areas.

The source material was PBMCs or T cells enriched from blood (not recorded which). The clonotype originates from a woman aged 25 to 39 with acute COVID-19. V usage is TRBV2 and J usage is TRBJ2-7; TRBD2 agrees at 9 bases. The CDR3 loop reads CASSPPPGLAKYEQYF. CDR3 DNA: TGTGCCAGCAGCCCGCCACCGGGACTAGCCAAGTACGAGCAGTACTTC.